This TCR beta chain was captured by sequencing in a study of T cell responses to AZD1222 COVID-19 vaccine. Overall study results and limits: Baseline antibody screening turned up just a handful of seropositive AZD1222 recipients. White British donors predominated, females outnumbered males, and clonal diversity was possibly underestimated.

Produced via immunoSEQ multiplex PCR; TCRdb's table is partial and in-frame only. Seen here are roughly 150,000 clones, 90% to 95% observed once, and the top ten hold around 1.3%. Details on this clone: Its antigen is unidentified.

This CDR3 comprises 15 residues. Unmatched junction bases numbered 4, after V lost 5 bases and J lost 0 bases. The germline V gene encodes CDR1 SNHLY and CDR2 FYNNEI. The TCR was taken from an adult who received the AZD1222 COVID-19 vaccine. The genes are TRBV2 and TRBJ1-5; 7 bases match TRBD1. The source was peripheral blood, collected 28 days after the second AZD1222 dose. This CDR3 reads CASSRGPTSNQPQHF. Written as DNA, the CDR3 is TGTGCCAGCAGTAGGGGGCCCACTAGCAATCAGCCCCAGCATTTT. Variable domain in full (rest from reference TRBV2 and TRBJ1-5): EPEVTQTPSHQVTQMGQEVILRCVPISNHLYFYWYRQILGQKVEFLVSFYNNEISEKSEIFDDQFSVERPDGSNFTLKIRSTKLEDSAMYFCASSRGPTSNQPQHFGDGTRLSIL.